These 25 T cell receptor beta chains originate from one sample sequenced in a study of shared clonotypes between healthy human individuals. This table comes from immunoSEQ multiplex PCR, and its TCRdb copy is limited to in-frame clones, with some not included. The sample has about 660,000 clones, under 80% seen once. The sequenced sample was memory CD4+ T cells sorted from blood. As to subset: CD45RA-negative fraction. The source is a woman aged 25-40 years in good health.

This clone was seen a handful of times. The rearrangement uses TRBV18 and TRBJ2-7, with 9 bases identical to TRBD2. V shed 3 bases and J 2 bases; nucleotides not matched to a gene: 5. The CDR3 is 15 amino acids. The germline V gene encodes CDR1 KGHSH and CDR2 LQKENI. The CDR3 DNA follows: TGTGCCAGCTCACCCGGGACTAGCCTCGCCTACGAGCAGTACTTC. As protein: CASSPGTSLAYEQYF.

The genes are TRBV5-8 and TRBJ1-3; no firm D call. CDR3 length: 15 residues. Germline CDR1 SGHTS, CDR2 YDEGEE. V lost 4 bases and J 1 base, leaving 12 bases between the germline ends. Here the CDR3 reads CASSNLRRSGNTIYF. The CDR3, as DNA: TGTGCCAGCAGCAACCTTAGAAGATCTGGAAACACCATATATTTT.

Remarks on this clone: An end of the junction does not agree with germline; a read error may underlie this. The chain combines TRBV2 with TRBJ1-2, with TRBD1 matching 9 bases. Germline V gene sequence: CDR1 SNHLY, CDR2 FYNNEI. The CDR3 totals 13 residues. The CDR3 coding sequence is TGTGCCAGCGGTGACAGGGGGGTCTACGGCTACACCTTC. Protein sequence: CASGDRGVYGYTF.

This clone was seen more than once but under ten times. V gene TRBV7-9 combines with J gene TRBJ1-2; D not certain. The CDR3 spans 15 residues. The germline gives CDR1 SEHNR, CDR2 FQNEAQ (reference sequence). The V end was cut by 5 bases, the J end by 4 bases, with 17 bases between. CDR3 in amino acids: CASSPPELAVYGYTF. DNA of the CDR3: TGTGCCAGCAGCCCTCCGGAGCTGGCTGTCTATGGCTACACCTTC.

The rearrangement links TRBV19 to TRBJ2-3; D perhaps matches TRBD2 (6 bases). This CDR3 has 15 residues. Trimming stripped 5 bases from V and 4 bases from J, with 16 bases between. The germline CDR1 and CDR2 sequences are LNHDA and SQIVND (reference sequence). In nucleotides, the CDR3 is TGTGCCAGTAGTGGAGCGGGTAGGATTGCAGATACGCAGTATTTT. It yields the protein CASSGAGRIADTQYF.

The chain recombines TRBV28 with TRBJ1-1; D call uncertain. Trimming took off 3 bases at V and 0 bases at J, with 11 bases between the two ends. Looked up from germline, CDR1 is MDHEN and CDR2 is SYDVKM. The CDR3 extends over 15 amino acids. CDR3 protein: CASSFILRMNTEAFF. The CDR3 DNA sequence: TGTGCCAGCAGTTTCATATTGAGGATGAACACTGAAGCTTTCTTT.

The CDR3 reads CASSSFSLGTLEQFF. CDR3 coding DNA: TGTGCCAGCAGTTCCTTCTCCCTCGGCACCTTGGAGCAGTTCTTC. The rearrangement uses TRBV28 and TRBJ2-1; D is unclear. Germline V gene lookup returns CDR1 MDHEN and CDR2 SYDVKM. This CDR3 contains 15 residues. Trimming took 4 bases from V and 10 from J, leaving 20 bases between them.

CDR3 residues: CASSSDRETQYF. The CDR3 coding sequence is TGTGCCAGCAGTTCTGATAGAGAGACCCAGTACTTC. V gene TRBV28 combines with J gene TRBJ2-5; D remains unclear. The CDR3 length is 12 residues. The V end lost 4 bases, the J end lost 4 bases, and 7 bases lay between the germline ends. CDR1 is MDHEN, CDR2 SYDVKM, per germline. The variable domain in full, completed from reference TRBV28 and TRBJ2-5, reads DVKVTQSSRYLVKRTGEKVFLECVQDMDHENMFWYRQDPGLGLRLIYFSYDVKMKEKGDIPEGYSVSREKKERFSLILESASTNQTSMYLCASSSDRETQYFGPGTRLLVL.

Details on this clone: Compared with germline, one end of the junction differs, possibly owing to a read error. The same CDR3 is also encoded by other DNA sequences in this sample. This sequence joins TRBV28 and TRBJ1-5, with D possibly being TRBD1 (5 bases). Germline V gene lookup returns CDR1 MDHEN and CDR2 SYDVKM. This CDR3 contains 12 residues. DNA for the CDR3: TGTGCTAGCAGCCGAGGGGATCGGCCCCAGCATTTT. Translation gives CASSRGDRPQHF. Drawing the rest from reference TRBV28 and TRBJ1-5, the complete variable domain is DVKVTQSSRYLVKRTGEKVFLECVQDMDHENMFWYRQDPGLGLRLIYFSYDVKMKEKGDIPEGYSVSREKKERFSLILESASTNQTSMYLCASSRGDRPQHFGDGTRLSIL.

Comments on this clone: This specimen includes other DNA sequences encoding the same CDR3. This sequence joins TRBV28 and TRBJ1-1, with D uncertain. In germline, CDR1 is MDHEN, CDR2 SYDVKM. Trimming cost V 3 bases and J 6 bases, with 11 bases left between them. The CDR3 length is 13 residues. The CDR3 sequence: CASSFGGGPEAFF. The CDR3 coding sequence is TGTGCCAGCAGTTTTGGAGGCGGGCCTGAAGCTTTCTTT.

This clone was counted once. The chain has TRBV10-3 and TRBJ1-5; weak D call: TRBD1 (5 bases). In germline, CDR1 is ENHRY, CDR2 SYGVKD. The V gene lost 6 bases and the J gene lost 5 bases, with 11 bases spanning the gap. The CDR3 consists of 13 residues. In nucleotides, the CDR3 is TGTGCCATCAGAGACGACAGAGATCAGCCCCAGCATTTT. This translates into CAIRDDRDQPQHF.

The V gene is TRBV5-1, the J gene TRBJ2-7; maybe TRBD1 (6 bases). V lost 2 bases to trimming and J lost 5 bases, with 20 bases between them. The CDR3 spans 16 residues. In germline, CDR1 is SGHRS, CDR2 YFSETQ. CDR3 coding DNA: TGCGCCAGCAGCTTAGCTACTGGGACGTACAGGGACGAGCAGTACTTC. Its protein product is CASSLATGTYRDEQYF. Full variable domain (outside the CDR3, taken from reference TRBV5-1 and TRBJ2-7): KAGVTQTPRYLIKTRGQQVTLSCSPISGHRSVSWYQQTPGQGLQFLFEYFSETQRNKGNFPGRFSGRQFSNSRSEMNVSTLELGDSALYLCASSLATGTYRDEQYFGPGTRLTVT.

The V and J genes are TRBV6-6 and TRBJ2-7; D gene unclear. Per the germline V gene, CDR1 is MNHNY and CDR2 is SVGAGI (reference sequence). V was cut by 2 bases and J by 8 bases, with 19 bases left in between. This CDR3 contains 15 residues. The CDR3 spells CASSYAALSPFKQYF. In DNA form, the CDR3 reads TGTGCCAGCAGTTACGCGGCACTATCCCCCTTTAAGCAGTACTTC.

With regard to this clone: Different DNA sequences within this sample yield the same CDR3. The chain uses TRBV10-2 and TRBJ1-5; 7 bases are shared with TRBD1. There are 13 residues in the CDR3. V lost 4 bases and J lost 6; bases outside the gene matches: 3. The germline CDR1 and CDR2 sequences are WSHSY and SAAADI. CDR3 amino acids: CASSGQGSQPQHF. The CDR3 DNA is TGCGCCAGCAGTGGACAGGGAAGTCAGCCCCAGCATTTT.

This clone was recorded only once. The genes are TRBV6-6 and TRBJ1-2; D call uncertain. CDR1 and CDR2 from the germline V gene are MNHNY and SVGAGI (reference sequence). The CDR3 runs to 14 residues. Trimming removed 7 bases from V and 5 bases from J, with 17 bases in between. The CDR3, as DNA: TGTGCCAGCACCTCATCCGGAGGAGGATATGGCTACACCTTC. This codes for CASTSSGGGYGYTF.

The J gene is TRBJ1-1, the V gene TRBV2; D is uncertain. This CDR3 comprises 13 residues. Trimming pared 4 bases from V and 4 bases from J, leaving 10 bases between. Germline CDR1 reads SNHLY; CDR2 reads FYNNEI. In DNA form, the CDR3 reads TGTGCCAGCAGTGTAATGTTTGGCACTGAAGCTTTCTTT. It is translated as CASSVMFGTEAFF.

This chain's CDR3 is CASSLALQILPGNTIYF. Written as DNA, the CDR3 is TGTGCCAGCAGCTTAGCGCTTCAGATATTACCTGGAAACACCATATATTTT. The V gene is TRBV7-9, the J gene TRBJ1-3; D gene uncertain. The length of the CDR3 is 17 residues. CDR1 and CDR2 from the germline V gene are SEHNR and FQNEAQ (reference sequence). The germline V and J ends were trimmed by 0 bases and 2 bases, with 14 bases remaining between them. The variable domain in full, completed from reference TRBV7-9 and TRBJ1-3, reads DTGVSQNPRHKITKRGQNVTFRCDPISEHNRLYWYRQTLGQGPEFLTYFQNEAQLEKSRLLSDRFSAERPKGSFSTLEIQRTEQGDSAMYLCASSLALQILPGNTIYFGEGSWLTVV.

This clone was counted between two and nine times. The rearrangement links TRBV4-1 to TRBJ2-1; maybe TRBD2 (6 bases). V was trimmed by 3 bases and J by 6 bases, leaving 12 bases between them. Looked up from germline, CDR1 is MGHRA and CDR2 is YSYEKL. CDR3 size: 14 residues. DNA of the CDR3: TGCGCCAGCAGCCATCAACTAGCAGTCAATGAGCAGTTCTTC. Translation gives CASSHQLAVNEQFF.

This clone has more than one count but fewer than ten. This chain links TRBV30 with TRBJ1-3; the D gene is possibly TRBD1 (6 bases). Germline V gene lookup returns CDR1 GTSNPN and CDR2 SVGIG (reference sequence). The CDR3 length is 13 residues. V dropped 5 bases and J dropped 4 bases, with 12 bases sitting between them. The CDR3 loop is CAWDLGHGNTIYF. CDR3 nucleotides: TGTGCCTGGGACTTGGGACACGGAAACACCATATATTTT.

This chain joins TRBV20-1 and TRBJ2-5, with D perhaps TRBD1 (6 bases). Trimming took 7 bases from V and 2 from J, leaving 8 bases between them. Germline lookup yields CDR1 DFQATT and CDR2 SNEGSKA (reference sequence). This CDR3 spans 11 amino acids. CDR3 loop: CSGGQQETQYF. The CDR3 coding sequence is TGCAGTGGCGGACAGCAAGAGACCCAGTACTTC.

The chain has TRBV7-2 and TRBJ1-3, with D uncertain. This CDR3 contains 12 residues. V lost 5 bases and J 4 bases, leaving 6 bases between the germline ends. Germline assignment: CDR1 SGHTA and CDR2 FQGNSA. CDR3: CASSPQGNTIYF. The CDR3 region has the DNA TGTGCCAGCAGCCCCCAGGGAAACACCATATATTTT.

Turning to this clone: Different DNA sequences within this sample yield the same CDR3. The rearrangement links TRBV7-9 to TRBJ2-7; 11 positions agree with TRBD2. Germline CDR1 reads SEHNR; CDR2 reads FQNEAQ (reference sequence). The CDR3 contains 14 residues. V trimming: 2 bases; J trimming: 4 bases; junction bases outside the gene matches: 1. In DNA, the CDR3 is TGTGCCAGCAGCTTAACTAGCGGGAGTTACGAGCAGTACTTC. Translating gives CASSLTSGSYEQYF.

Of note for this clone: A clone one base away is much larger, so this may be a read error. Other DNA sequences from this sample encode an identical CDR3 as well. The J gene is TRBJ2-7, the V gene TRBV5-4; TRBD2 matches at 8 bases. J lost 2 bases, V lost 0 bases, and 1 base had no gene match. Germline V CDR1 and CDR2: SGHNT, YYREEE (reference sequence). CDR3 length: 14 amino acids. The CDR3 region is CASSLGLATYEQYF. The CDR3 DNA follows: TGTGCCAGCAGCTTGGGACTAGCGACCTACGAGCAGTACTTC.

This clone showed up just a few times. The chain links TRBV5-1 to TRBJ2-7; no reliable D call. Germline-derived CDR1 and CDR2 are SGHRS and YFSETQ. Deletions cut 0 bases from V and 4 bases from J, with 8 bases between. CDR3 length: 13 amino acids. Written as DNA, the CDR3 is TGCGCCAGCAGCTTGGACAGCAAATACGAGCAGTACTTC. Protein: CASSLDSKYEQYF.

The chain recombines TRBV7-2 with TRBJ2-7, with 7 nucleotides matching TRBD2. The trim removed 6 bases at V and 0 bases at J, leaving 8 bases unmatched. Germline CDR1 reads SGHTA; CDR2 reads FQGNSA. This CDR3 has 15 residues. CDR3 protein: CASSPLADSSYEQYF. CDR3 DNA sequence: TGTGCCAGCAGTCCTCTAGCGGATAGCTCCTACGAGCAGTACTTC.